Listed below are T cell receptor beta chains from one sample, sequenced in a study of blood T cell repertoires in COVID-19. Clones were read by immunoSEQ multiplex PCR, and TCRdb kept only the in-frame ones, dropping some. The sample comprises under 150,000 clones, about 82% of which are singletons, and more than 3.5% rests with the top ten. The source material was peripheral blood. The receptors come from an elderly woman with active or convalescent COVID-19. CDR3s include the opening cysteine and the closing phenylalanine or tryptophan. D genes are given only for firm matches. The listing skips clone size in some rows; elsewhere it reads once, few, many or a size class.

j_call d_call v_call clone_size cdr3_nt cdr3_aa
TRBJ2-2 TRBD1 TRBV5-1 . TGCGCCAGCAGCACCGGACAGGGGTTTTCCGGGGAGCTGTTTTTT CASSTGQGFSGELFF
TRBJ2-2 . TRBV9 . TGTGCCAGCAGCGTCTCGGGGTCCCCGTCCGGGGAGCTGTTTTTT CASSVSGSPSGELFF
TRBJ1-1 TRBD1 TRBV6-5 . TGTGCCAGCAGAGCAGGGGGCACTGAAGCTTTCTTT CASRAGGTEAFF
TRBJ1-1 . TRBV5-1 . TGCGCCAGCAGCTTGGCAGGGTTTCACACTGAAGCTTTCTTT CASSLAGFHTEAFF
TRBJ2-7 TRBD1 TRBV7-2 . TGTGCCAGCAGCTTATTACAGGGGGCGGCCGAGCAGTACTTC CASSLLQGAAEQYF
TRBJ2-3 TRBD2 TRBV19 . TGTGCCAGTAGTACGGGTAGCGGGGGGGCTACAGATACGCAGTATTTT CASSTGSGGATDTQYF
TRBJ1-1 TRBD1 TRBV19 . TGTGCCAGTAGTACCCGCGGACAGGGGGCTAGGACTGAAGCTTTCTTT CASSTRGQGARTEAFF
TRBJ2-3 . TRBV7-3 . TGTGCCAGCAGCCCAGGGTTCGGTACGCAGTATTTT CASSPGFGTQYF
TRBJ2-7 . TRBV2 . TGTGCCAGCAGGCTAGGATACTACGAGCAGTACTTC CASRLGYYEQYF
TRBJ1-1 TRBD1 TRBV27 . TGTGCCAGCAATCCGACAGGGGCGTACACTGAAGCTTTCTTT CASNPTGAYTEAFF
TRBJ1-6 . TRBV30 . TGTGCCTCCCGCCGGGTGAATTCACCCCTCCACTTT CASRRVNSPLHF
TRBJ1-5 . TRBV9 . TGTGCCAGCAGCATAGACGGGTATAGCAATCAGCCCCAGCATTTT CASSIDGYSNQPQHF
TRBJ1-4 . TRBV30 . TGTGCCTGGAAGGGTACAGGGTCTAATGAAAAACTGTTTTTT CAWKGTGSNEKLFF
TRBJ1-6 . TRBV19 . TGTGCCAGTAAAAGACAGAGCTCCTATAATTCACCCCTCCACTTT CASKRQSSYNSPLHF
TRBJ2-5 TRBD2 TRBV7-3 . TGTGCCAGCAGCTCTACCACGGGGGGTTTAGAGACCCAGTACTTC CASSSTTGGLETQYF
TRBJ1-2 . TRBV3-1/TRBV3-2 few TGTGCCAGCAGCCAATCACAGAGCATATATGGCTACACCTTC CASSQSQSIYGYTF
TRBJ1-1 TRBD1 TRBV5-1 few TGCGCCAGCAGAGAGACAGGGGGCCACACTGAAGCTTTCTTT CASRETGGHTEAFF
TRBJ2-6 . TRBV19 . TGTGCCAGTAACCCTACAGGGTCTGGGGCCAACGTCCTGACTTTC CASNPTGSGANVLTF
TRBJ2-1 TRBD1 TRBV19 . TGTGCCACCGGGACAGGGTTCGATGAGCAGTTCTTC CATGTGFDEQFF
TRBJ2-5 TRBD2 TRBV9 . TGTGCCAGCAGCCCCGGGACTAGCGGGGTGGAGACCCAGTACTTC CASSPGTSGVETQYF
TRBJ1-5 . TRBV9 once TGTGCCAGCAGCGTTGGCAGGGGTAGCAATCAGCCCCAGCATTTT CASSVGRGSNQPQHF
TRBJ2-7 . TRBV6-2/TRBV6-3 . TGTGCCAGCAGTTACGCAGGGGTTCGATCCTACGAGCAGTACTTC CASSYAGVRSYEQYF
TRBJ2-3 . TRBV6-1 once TGTGCCAGCAGTGAAATAGTTAGCACAGATACGCAGTATTTT CASSEIVSTDTQYF
TRBJ1-4 . TRBV3-1/TRBV3-2 . TGTGCCAGCAGCACCGGTACTAATGAAAAACTGTTTTTT CASSTGTNEKLFF
TRBJ2-7 . TRBV7-9 once TGTGCCAGCAGCCATTCCAGGAAAGCTTACTACGAGCAGTACTTC CASSHSRKAYYEQYF
TRBJ1-1 TRBD1 TRBV2 few TGTGCCAGCAGGGTACAGGGGGTGAACACTGAAGCTTTCTTT CASRVQGVNTEAFF
TRBJ1-5 . TRBV4-1 medium-sized TGCGCCAGCAGCCCCCCGAGCAATCAGCCCCAGCATTTT CASSPPSNQPQHF
TRBJ2-3 TRBD2 TRBV30 . TGTGCCTGGGGTCGCGCTAGCGGGGGATCAGATACGCAGTATTTT CAWGRASGGSDTQYF
TRBJ2-7 TRBD1 TRBV9 . TGTGCCAGCAGCGCCGGGACAGGGGGCTCGGCGGTGTTC CASSAGTGGSAVF
TRBJ2-7 . TRBV29-1 . TGCAGCGTTGCATTACAGGACTACGAGCAGTACTTC CSVALQDYEQYF
TRBJ1-2 . TRBV3-1/TRBV3-2 . TGTGCCAGCAGCCAAGTATCGGGGAGACCCTACGATGGCTACACCTTC CASSQVSGRPYDGYTF
TRBJ1-1 . TRBV12-3/TRBV12-4 once TGTGCCAGCAGTTTTAACCATCGGCGGGAAGCTTTCTTT CASSFNHRREAFF
TRBJ2-1 . TRBV2 . TGTGCCAGCACCCTATACAATGAGCAGTTCTTC CASTLYNEQFF
TRBJ1-3 TRBD1 TRBV7-6 . TGTGCCAGCAGCTCCGGGACAGGCGCTTTCGGTGGAAACACCATATATTTT CASSSGTGAFGGNTIYF
TRBJ2-7 TRBD2 TRBV3-1/TRBV3-2 . TGTGCCAGCAGTAAAAGACTAGCGGGGGGAGTATCCTACGAGCAGTACTTC CASSKRLAGGVSYEQYF
TRBJ2-7 . TRBV6-4 . TGTGCCAGCAGTGACCTGCCTAGCAAGGACTACGAGCAGTACTTC CASSDLPSKDYEQYF
TRBJ1-4 TRBD1 TRBV7-2 once TGTGCCAGCAGTCCCAGGGGGCTGTCTAATGAAAAACTGTTTTTT CASSPRGLSNEKLFF
TRBJ2-1 . TRBV29-1 . TGCAGCGTTGTAGTAGAGTGGGAGCAGTTCTTC CSVVVEWEQFF
TRBJ2-7 TRBD2 TRBV30 few TGTGCCTGGAGTCTACTAGCGGGGGTCTCCTACGAGCAGTACTTC CAWSLLAGVSYEQYF
TRBJ1-5 TRBD1 TRBV5-1 . TGCGCCAGCAGCTTGATGGACAGGGAAAGGATACAGCCCCAGCATTTT CASSLMDRERIQPQHF
TRBJ1-5 . TRBV12-3/TRBV12-4 . TGTGCCAGCAGTTGGACAGATGGCCAGCCCCAGCATTTT CASSWTDGQPQHF